This TCR beta chain was retrieved from a study of blood T cell repertoires in COVID-19. Study information: Samples came from the United States, Italy and Spain, spanning acute and convalescent COVID-19. T cells, B-cell-depleted T cells, or PBMCs supplied cDNA or gDNA.

As originally analysed: Researchers report that nucleated cell counts were estimated from reference gene primer amplification. The data were produced by immunoSEQ multiplex PCR, yet TCRdb's version contains in-frame clones alone and is incomplete. V, J and clone size are taken as reported in that table, and D and trimming were inferred from the DNA itself. Among 150,000 to 200,000 clones listed, 80% to 90% were seen once. This CDR3 has 16 residues. Unmatched junction bases numbered 9, after V lost 3 bases and J lost 5 bases. CDR1 is SGHTA, CDR2 FQGNSA, per germline. The chain combines TRBV7-2 with TRBJ2-7; 11 bases match TRBD2. Sequenced sample: peripheral blood. This TCR derives from a man in his forties or fifties with active or convalescent COVID-19. The CDR3 DNA sequence: TGTGCCAGCAGCTTGGGACTAGCGGCATTTGGACACGAGCAGTACTTC. This sequence encodes CASSLGLAAFGHEQYF.